This record concerns one TCR beta chain sequence. As yet, its antigen is unknown. The CDR3 contains 13 residues. The V gene lost 3 bases and the J gene lost 6 bases, with 9 bases spanning the gap. Germline CDR1 is SGHRS and CDR2 is YFSETQ. This record belongs to a study of cytomegalovirus exposure and HLA in healthy donors. Whole-study context: There were 90 million to 140 million unique TCR beta sequences, drawn from about 190 million T cells, in an earlier analysis. General study findings and limits: Apart from CMV serostatus, no immune exposure information was available. Several of the most significant clusters appeared linked to common viral pathogens, based on a later analysis.

Primers: 60 Vbeta forward and 13 Jbeta reverse. Profiling relied on immunoSEQ multiplex PCR, and the TCRdb table lists in-frame clones only, not all of them. The sample records about 170,000 clones, under 85% being singletons. The source is a woman between 18 and 30 years old in good health and CMV-seropositive. The gene calls are TRBV5-1 and TRBJ2-2, with a possible D match to TRBD2 (5 bases). Sequenced input: PBMCs. This CDR3 is CASSSRESGELFF. The CDR3 DNA sequence: TGCGCCAGCAGCTCGAGGGAGTCCGGGGAGCTGTTTTTT. The full variable domain, in which reference TRBV5-1 and TRBJ2-2 provide the parts outside the CDR3, is KAGVTQTPRYLIKTRGQQVTLSCSPISGHRSVSWYQQTPGQGLQFLFEYFSETQRNKGNFPGRFSGRQFSNSRSEMNVSTLELGDSALYLCASSSRESGELFFGEGSRLTVL.